This is a list of T cell receptor beta chains from one sample in a study of PD-L1 blockade in urothelial cancer. Only in-frame clones appear in the TCRdb table, and some are missing; sequencing was by immunoSEQ multiplex PCR. The table lists 120,000 or so clones, 86% of them singletons, with around 2.4% in the top ten. The specimen was PBMCs, collected around atezolizumab (anti-PD-L1) treatment. These receptors were taken from a man aged 50 to 59 with urothelial cancer. The CDR3 runs from the conserved cysteine through the conserved F or W. D genes are given only for firm matches. Clone size is shown for a subset of rows, as once, few, many or a class of expanded clone.

CASSLTGLLNTGELFF TGTGCCAGCAGCCTGACAGGTTTACTGAACACCGGGGAGCTGTTTTTT TRBJ2-2 . TRBV11-2 .
CASSFFIFPGQITDTQYF TGTGCCAGCAGTTTCTTTATTTTCCCGGGACAGATCACAGATACGCAGTATTTT TRBJ2-3 . TRBV27 TRBD1
CASSRRGLAVHEQYF TGTGCCAGCAGCAGGCGGGGACTAGCGGTTCACGAGCAGTACTTC TRBJ2-7 . TRBV5-4 TRBD2
CASSLDIYEQYF TGTGCCAGCAGTCTGGACATCTACGAGCAGTACTTC TRBJ2-7 . TRBV27 .
CASRSGGLSYEQYF TGTGCCAGCAGGTCAGGGGGCCTCTCCTACGAGCAGTACTTC TRBJ2-7 . TRBV27 TRBD1
CASSESDRGRSYEQYF TGTGCCAGCAGTGAATCTGACAGGGGGAGAAGCTACGAGCAGTACTTC TRBJ2-7 . TRBV25-1 TRBD1
CASSLEPGTFSYEQYF TGTGCCAGCAGCTTAGAACCCGGGACATTTTCCTACGAGCAGTACTTC TRBJ2-7 once TRBV11-2 .
CAISDGSGRGFF TGTGCCATCAGTGACGGCAGCGGGAGGGGGTTCTTC TRBJ2-1 once TRBV10-3 TRBD2
CASSKVGENSSYEQYF TGTGCCAGCAGCAAGGTCGGGGAGAATAGCTCCTACGAGCAGTACTTC TRBJ2-7 . TRBV21-1 .
CASRGRDRENSPLHF TGTGCCAGCAGGGGCCGGGACAGGGAGAATTCACCCCTCCACTTT TRBJ1-6 . TRBV6-6 TRBD1
CASREGAGTPNSPLHF TGTGCCAGCAGGGAGGGGGCCGGGACACCTAATTCACCCCTCCACTTT TRBJ1-6 . TRBV7-9 TRBD1
CASSYSSGGGETQYF TGTGCCAGCAGTTACTCCTCGGGAGGGGGAGAGACCCAGTACTTC TRBJ2-5 . TRBV6-5 TRBD2
CASSRDLGGVGEQYF TGTGCCAGCTCCCGGGATCTCGGGGGAGTAGGCGAGCAGTACTTC TRBJ2-7 once TRBV18 .
CAIGAGGGMSTDTQYF TGTGCCATCGGAGCAGGGGGCGGGATGAGCACAGATACGCAGTATTTT TRBJ2-3 . TRBV10-3 TRBD1